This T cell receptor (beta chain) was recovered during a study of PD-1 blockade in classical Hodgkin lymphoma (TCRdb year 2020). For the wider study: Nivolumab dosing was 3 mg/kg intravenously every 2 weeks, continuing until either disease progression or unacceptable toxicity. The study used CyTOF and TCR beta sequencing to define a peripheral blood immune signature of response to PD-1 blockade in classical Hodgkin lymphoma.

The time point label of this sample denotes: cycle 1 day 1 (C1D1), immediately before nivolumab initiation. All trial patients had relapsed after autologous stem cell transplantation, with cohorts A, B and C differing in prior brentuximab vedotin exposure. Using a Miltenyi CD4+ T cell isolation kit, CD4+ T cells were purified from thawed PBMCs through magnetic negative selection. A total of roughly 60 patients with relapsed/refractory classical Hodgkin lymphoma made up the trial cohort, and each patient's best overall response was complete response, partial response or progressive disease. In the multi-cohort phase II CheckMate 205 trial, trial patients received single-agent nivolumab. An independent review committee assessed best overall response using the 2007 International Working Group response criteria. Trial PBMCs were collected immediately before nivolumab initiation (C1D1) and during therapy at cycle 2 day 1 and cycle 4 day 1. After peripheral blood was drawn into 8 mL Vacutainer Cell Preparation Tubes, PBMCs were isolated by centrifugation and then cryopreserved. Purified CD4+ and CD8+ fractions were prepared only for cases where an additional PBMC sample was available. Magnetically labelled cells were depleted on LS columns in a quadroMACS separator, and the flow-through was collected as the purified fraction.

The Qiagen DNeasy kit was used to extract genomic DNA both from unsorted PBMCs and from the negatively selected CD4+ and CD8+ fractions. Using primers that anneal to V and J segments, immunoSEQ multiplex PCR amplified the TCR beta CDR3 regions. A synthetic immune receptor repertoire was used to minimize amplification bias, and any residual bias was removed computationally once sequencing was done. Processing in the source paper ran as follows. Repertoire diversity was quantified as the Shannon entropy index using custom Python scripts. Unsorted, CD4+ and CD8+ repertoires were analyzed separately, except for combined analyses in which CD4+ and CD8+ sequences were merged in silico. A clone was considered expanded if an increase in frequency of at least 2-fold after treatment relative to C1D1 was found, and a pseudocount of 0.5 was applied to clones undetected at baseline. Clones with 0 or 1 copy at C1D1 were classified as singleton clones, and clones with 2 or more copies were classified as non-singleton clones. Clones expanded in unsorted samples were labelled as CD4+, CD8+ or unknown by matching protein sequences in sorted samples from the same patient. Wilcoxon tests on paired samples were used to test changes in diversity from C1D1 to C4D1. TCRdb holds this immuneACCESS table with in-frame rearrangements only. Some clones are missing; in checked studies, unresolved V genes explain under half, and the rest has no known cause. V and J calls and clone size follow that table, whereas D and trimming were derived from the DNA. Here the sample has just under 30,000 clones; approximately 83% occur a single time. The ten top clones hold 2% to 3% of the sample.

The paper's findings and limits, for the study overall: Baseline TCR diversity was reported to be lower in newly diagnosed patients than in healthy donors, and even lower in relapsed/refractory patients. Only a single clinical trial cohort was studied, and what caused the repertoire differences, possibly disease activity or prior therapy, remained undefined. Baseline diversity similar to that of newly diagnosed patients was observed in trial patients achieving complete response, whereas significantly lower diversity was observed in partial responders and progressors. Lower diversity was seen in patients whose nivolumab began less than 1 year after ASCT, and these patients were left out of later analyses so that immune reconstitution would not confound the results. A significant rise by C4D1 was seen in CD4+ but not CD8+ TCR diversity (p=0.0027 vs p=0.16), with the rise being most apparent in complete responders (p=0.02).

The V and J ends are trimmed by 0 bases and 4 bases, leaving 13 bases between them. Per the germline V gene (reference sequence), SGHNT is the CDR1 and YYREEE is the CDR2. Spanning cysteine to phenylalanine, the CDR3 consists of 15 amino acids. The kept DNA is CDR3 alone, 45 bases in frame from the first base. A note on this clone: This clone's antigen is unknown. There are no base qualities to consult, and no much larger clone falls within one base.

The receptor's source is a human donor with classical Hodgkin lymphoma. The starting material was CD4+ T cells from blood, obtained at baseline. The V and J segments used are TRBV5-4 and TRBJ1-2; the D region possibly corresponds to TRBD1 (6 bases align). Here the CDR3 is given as CASSLVGGGGYGYTF. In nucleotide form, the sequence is TGTGCCAGCAGCTTGGTAGGGGGGGGCGGCTATGGCTACACCTTC.